This entry lists 5 T cell receptor beta chains sequenced from one sample in a study of cytomegalovirus exposure and HLA in healthy donors (dated by TCRdb to the late 2010s). Libraries were prepared through the immunoSEQ multiplex PCR assay. For the multiplex PCR, a mixture combining 60 forward primers for TCR Vbeta segments and 13 reverse primers for TCR Jbeta segments was used. Drawn from immuneACCESS, this table holds only the in-frame rearrangements with V and J called that TCRdb kept. Clones are partly lost; checked studies trace under half to an unresolved V gene and leave the rest unexplained. This sample's table lists about 40,000 clones. Roughly 5.8% of the sample is held by the ten biggest clonotypes. Sequenced input: PBMCs. These receptors were collected from a human donor in good health.

The rearrangement links TRBV5-4 to TRBJ2-4; TRBD1 aligns across 9 bases. Germline V gives CDR1 SGHNT, CDR2 YYREEE (reference sequence). The CDR3 totals 15 residues. Losses at the gene ends were 4 bases for V and 2 bases for J; bases not matched to a gene: 4. CDR3 residues: CASSGQGSPKNIQYF. CDR3 bases: TGTGCCAGCAGCGGACAGGGGTCTCCCAAAAACATTCAGTACTTC.

This rearrangement joins TRBV28 to TRBJ2-7, with TRBD1 matching 10 bases. Germline assignment: CDR1 MDHEN and CDR2 SYDVKM. Losses at the gene ends were 6 bases for V and 1 base for J; bases not matched to a gene: 3. The CDR3 sequence is 14 residues long. The CDR3 DNA reads as TGTGCCAGCAGCGGACAGGGGGGTTCCTACGAGCAGTACTTC. Protein: CASSGQGGSYEQYF.

A word on this clone: The junction and the germline gene differ at one end; a read error may be behind it. The V and J genes are TRBV28 and TRBJ1-1, with TRBD1 matching 8 bases. Germline CDR1 MDHEN, CDR2 SYDVKM. This CDR3 is built from 13 residues. CDR3 nucleotide sequence: TGTGCCAGCAGCTTATCGACAGGGGCTGGGGCTTTCTTT. It translates to CASSLSTGAGAFF. The whole variable domain, filled in from reference TRBV28 and TRBJ1-1, reads DVKVTQSSRYLVKRTGEKVFLECVQDMDHENMFWYRQDPGLGLRLIYFSYDVKMKEKGDIPEGYSVSREKKERFSLILESASTNQTSMYLCASSLSTGAGAFFGQGTRLTVV.

The V call is TRBV19, the J call TRBJ1-2, with TRBD1 matching over 9 bases. The CDR3 loop spans 15 amino acids. Germline lookup yields CDR1 LNHDA and CDR2 SQIVND (reference sequence). Trimming cost V 4 bases and J 2 bases; bases outside gene matches: 5. CDR3 in DNA: TGTGCCAGTAGTACTACCGGGACAGGGAACTATGGCTACACCTTC. It specifies CASSTTGTGNYGYTF.

The rearrangement links TRBV9 to TRBJ1-1; 11 positions agree with TRBD1. The CDR3 sequence is 17 residues long. Trimming cost V 5 bases and J 3 bases; bases outside gene matches: 12. Germline values: CDR1 SGDLS, CDR2 YYNGEE. The CDR3 sequence: CASSEGTGGRGDTEAFF. The CDR3, as DNA: TGTGCCAGCAGTGAAGGGACAGGGGGGCGAGGTGACACTGAAGCTTTCTTT.